A selection of T cell receptor beta chains follows, all from one sample in a study of T cell repertoires in aging, cancer and after chemotherapy. TCRdb used MiXCR to reprocess the multiplex PCR reads, holding one entry per CDR3 protein. Seen here are about 6,200 distinct CDR3 sequences, about 30% observed once, and the top ten hold around 8.6%. The sequenced material came from blood. The receptors here all came from a human donor with a blood cancer. CDR3s include the opening cysteine and the closing phenylalanine or tryptophan. Each record gives: V gene, clone size, D gene, J gene, CDR3 protein, CDR3 DNA. D genes are given only for firm matches. A clone size is listed for some rows: how often the clone was seen (once, few, many), or a class if it is expanded.

V gene: TRBV7-9
clone size: medium-sized
D gene: -
J gene: TRBJ2-3
CDR3 protein: CASSLPLRGGSGTDTQYF
CDR3 DNA: TGTGCCAGCAGCTTACCCCTGAGGGGGGGGAGTGGGACAGATACGCAGTATTTT

V gene: TRBV11-2
clone size: few
D gene: TRBD2
J gene: TRBJ2-5
CDR3 protein: CASSLSGRQETQYF
CDR3 DNA: TGTGCCAGCAGCTTATCCGGGAGGCAAGAGACCCAGTACTTC

V gene: TRBV19
clone size: medium-sized
D gene: TRBD1
J gene: TRBJ2-7
CDR3 protein: CASSRTGRGYEQYF
CDR3 DNA: TGTGCCAGTAGCAGGACAGGCCGGGGCTACGAGCAGTACTTC

V gene: TRBV12-3/TRBV12-4
clone size: -
D gene: -
J gene: TRBJ2-5
CDR3 protein: CASSLNIQETQYF
CDR3 DNA: TGTGCCAGCAGTTTGAACATTCAAGAGACCCAGTACTTC

V gene: TRBV10-3
clone size: medium-sized
D gene: -
J gene: TRBJ2-7
CDR3 protein: CAISGDTFYEQYF
CDR3 DNA: TGTGCCATCAGTGGGGACACCTTCTACGAGCAGTACTTC

V gene: TRBV20-1
clone size: -
D gene: -
J gene: TRBJ1-1
CDR3 protein: CSARRSTAAEAFF
CDR3 DNA: TGCAGTGCTAGAAGGTCGACAGCCGCTGAAGCTTTCTTT

V gene: TRBV6-1
clone size: -
D gene: TRBD1
J gene: TRBJ1-5
CDR3 protein: CASSEAQGDRGVQPQHF
CDR3 DNA: TGTGCCAGCAGTGAAGCACAGGGGGACAGGGGTGTTCAGCCCCAGCATTTT

V gene: TRBV4-2
clone size: -
D gene: -
J gene: TRBJ2-3
CDR3 protein: CASSQGVRSGLEPDTQYF
CDR3 DNA: TGCGCCAGCAGCCAAGGAGTAAGGTCAGGGTTGGAACCAGATACGCAGTATTTT

V gene: TRBV20-1
clone size: -
D gene: -
J gene: TRBJ2-5
CDR3 protein: CSARVPGTYETQYF
CDR3 DNA: TGCAGTGCTAGAGTCCCAGGGACCTATGAGACCCAGTACTTC

V gene: TRBV6-5
clone size: medium-sized
D gene: TRBD2
J gene: TRBJ2-5
CDR3 protein: CASSQTLGSSGRETQYF
CDR3 DNA: TGTGCCAGCAGTCAAACGTTGGGTTCTAGCGGGAGAGAGACCCAGTACTTC

V gene: TRBV20-1
clone size: few
D gene: -
J gene: TRBJ1-3
CDR3 protein: CSAAGSRNTIYF
CDR3 DNA: TGCAGTGCTGCAGGGTCCCGAAACACCATATATTTT

V gene: TRBV21-1
clone size: few
D gene: -
J gene: TRBJ2-3
CDR3 protein: CASSGTSGRSDTQYF
CDR3 DNA: TGTGCCAGCAGCGGGACTAGCGGGAGATCGGATACGCAGTATTTT

V gene: TRBV5-5
clone size: -
D gene: -
J gene: TRBJ2-7
CDR3 protein: CASSSTVRGGYEQYF
CDR3 DNA: TGTGCCAGCAGCTCTACTGTCAGGGGAGGCTACGAGCAGTACTTC

V gene: TRBV20-1
clone size: -
D gene: -
J gene: TRBJ2-3
CDR3 protein: CSAPLAGVTDTQYF
CDR3 DNA: TGCAGTGCTCCCTTAGCCGGAGTCACAGATACGCAGTATTTT

V gene: TRBV6-5
clone size: -
D gene: -
J gene: TRBJ2-5
CDR3 protein: CASSYGGGGYEQYF
CDR3 DNA: TGTGCCAGCAGTTACGGTGGCGGGGGCTACGAGCAGTACTTT

V gene: TRBV14
clone size: -
D gene: TRBD2
J gene: TRBJ2-3
CDR3 protein: CASSQDRTSSEADTQYF
CDR3 DNA: TGTGCCAGCAGCCAAGATAGGACTAGCTCCGAAGCAGATACGCAGTATTTT

V gene: TRBV19
clone size: -
D gene: -
J gene: TRBJ1-5
CDR3 protein: CASRWAVNSNQPQHF
CDR3 DNA: TGTGCCAGTAGGTGGGCGGTAAATAGCAATCAGCCCCAGCATTTT

V gene: TRBV12-3/TRBV12-4
clone size: -
D gene: TRBD1
J gene: TRBJ1-1
CDR3 protein: CASGKGQGNTEAFF
CDR3 DNA: TGTGCCAGCGGTAAAGGACAGGGGAACACTGAAGCTTTCTTT

V gene: TRBV18
clone size: -
D gene: -
J gene: TRBJ1-1
CDR3 protein: CASSPAQSNTEAFF
CDR3 DNA: TGTGCCAGCTCACCAGCCCAGAGTAACACTGAAGCTTTCTTT

V gene: TRBV10-1
clone size: -
D gene: -
J gene: TRBJ2-3
CDR3 protein: CASSDGWGLGTQYF
CDR3 DNA: TGCGCCAGCAGTGATGGTTGGGGGCTGGGTACGCAGTATTTT

V gene: TRBV6-4
clone size: -
D gene: -
J gene: TRBJ2-1
CDR3 protein: CASSEGWTTGKQFF
CDR3 DNA: TGTGCCAGCAGTGAGGGTTGGACCACAGGGAAGCAGTTCTTC

V gene: TRBV6-6
clone size: medium-sized
D gene: TRBD2
J gene: TRBJ2-7
CDR3 protein: CASNGLAGRSYEQYF
CDR3 DNA: TGTGCCAGCAACGGACTAGCGGGCCGCTCCTACGAGCAGTACTTC

V gene: TRBV5-1
clone size: -
D gene: -
J gene: TRBJ2-3
CDR3 protein: CASKGRAMTDTQYF
CDR3 DNA: TGCGCCAGCAAGGGGCGGGCGATGACAGATACGCAGTATTTT

V gene: TRBV20-1
clone size: -
D gene: -
J gene: TRBJ2-7
CDR3 protein: CSARESGLFAEQYF
CDR3 DNA: TGCAGTGCTAGAGAGTCTGGACTCTTCGCCGAGCAGTACTTC

V gene: TRBV14
clone size: few
D gene: TRBD2
J gene: TRBJ2-1
CDR3 protein: CASSHSGSLPYNEQFF
CDR3 DNA: TGTGCCAGCAGCCATAGCGGGAGTCTACCCTACAATGAGCAGTTCTTC

V gene: TRBV5-4
clone size: few
D gene: -
J gene: TRBJ1-2
CDR3 protein: CASSLRDLQGYTF
CDR3 DNA: TGTGCCAGCAGCCTAAGGGACCTACAGGGCTACACCTTC

V gene: TRBV19
clone size: medium-sized
D gene: -
J gene: TRBJ2-6
CDR3 protein: CASGTSTPSGANVLTF
CDR3 DNA: TGTGCCAGTGGGACTTCGACACCCTCTGGGGCCAACGTCCTGACTTTC

V gene: TRBV27
clone size: -
D gene: -
J gene: TRBJ2-7
CDR3 protein: CASSPIGLRDYEQYF
CDR3 DNA: TGTGCCAGCAGCCCTATTGGGCTCCGGGACTACGAGCAGTACTTC

V gene: TRBV20-1
clone size: -
D gene: TRBD1
J gene: TRBJ1-1
CDR3 protein: CSARDPLYRGAFF
CDR3 DNA: TGCAGTGCTAGAGATCCGTTATACAGGGGGGCTTTCTTT

V gene: TRBV14
clone size: -
D gene: -
J gene: TRBJ1-3
CDR3 protein: CASSPGVRSGNTIYF
CDR3 DNA: TGTGCCAGCAGTCCGGGTGTAAGATCTGGAAACACCATATATTTT

V gene: TRBV6-2/TRBV6-3
clone size: few
D gene: -
J gene: TRBJ1-5
CDR3 protein: CASSYSWGRGTPGQPQHF
CDR3 DNA: TGTGCCAGCAGTTACTCGTGGGGACGGGGGACCCCAGGTCAGCCCCAGCATTTT

V gene: TRBV6-1
clone size: medium-sized
D gene: -
J gene: TRBJ1-4
CDR3 protein: CASSTGGNEKLFF
CDR3 DNA: TGTGCCAGCAGTACCGGGGGCAATGAAAAACTGTTTTTT

V gene: TRBV20-1
clone size: few
D gene: -
J gene: TRBJ2-1
CDR3 protein: CSESRRAYEQFF
CDR3 DNA: TGCAGTGAATCTAGAAGGGCCTATGAGCAGTTCTTC

V gene: TRBV18
clone size: few
D gene: TRBD1
J gene: TRBJ1-1
CDR3 protein: CASSPGTGQSVNTEAFF
CDR3 DNA: TGTGCCAGCTCACCCGGGACAGGTCAGTCGGTGAACACTGAAGCTTTCTTT

V gene: TRBV18
clone size: medium-sized
D gene: TRBD2
J gene: TRBJ2-1
CDR3 protein: CASSLTSGSYNEQFF
CDR3 DNA: TGTGCCAGCTCCCTGACTAGCGGCTCCTACAATGAGCAGTTCTTC

V gene: TRBV27
clone size: medium-sized
D gene: -
J gene: TRBJ2-1
CDR3 protein: CASSPSFSSYNEQFF
CDR3 DNA: TGTGCCAGCAGTCCCTCTTTTAGCTCCTACAATGAGCAGTTCTTC

V gene: TRBV20-1
clone size: few
D gene: -
J gene: TRBJ1-4
CDR3 protein: CSARQTVPEKLFF
CDR3 DNA: TGCAGTGCCCGCCAGACGGTTCCGGAAAAACTGTTTTTT

V gene: TRBV27
clone size: few
D gene: -
J gene: TRBJ1-1
CDR3 protein: CASSPSSGEKNTEAFF
CDR3 DNA: TGTGCCAGCAGTCCTTCATCAGGGGAGAAGAACACTGAAGCTTTCTTT

V gene: TRBV30
clone size: -
D gene: -
J gene: TRBJ2-5
CDR3 protein: CAWSVPNQETQYF
CDR3 DNA: TGTGCCTGGAGTGTCCCGAACCAAGAGACCCAGTACTTC

V gene: TRBV6-5
clone size: few
D gene: -
J gene: TRBJ2-5
CDR3 protein: CASSYSIERETQYF
CDR3 DNA: TGTGCCAGCAGTTACTCGATAGAGCGAGAGACCCAGTACTTC

V gene: TRBV5-1
clone size: -
D gene: TRBD1
J gene: TRBJ1-1
CDR3 protein: CASSWDRANTEAFF
CDR3 DNA: TGCGCCAGCAGTTGGGACAGGGCGAACACTGAAGCTTTCTTT

V gene: TRBV4-2
clone size: -
D gene: -
J gene: TRBJ2-7
CDR3 protein: CASSHFRQSSYEQYF
CDR3 DNA: TGCGCCAGCAGCCACTTTAGACAGAGCTCCTACGAGCAGTACTTC

V gene: TRBV18
clone size: medium-sized
D gene: TRBD1
J gene: TRBJ1-2
CDR3 protein: CASSPRGQGFYGYTF
CDR3 DNA: TGTGCCAGCTCACCGCGGGGACAGGGCTTCTATGGCTACACCTTC

V gene: TRBV5-1
clone size: few
D gene: -
J gene: TRBJ2-2
CDR3 protein: CASSLANLPASNTGELFF
CDR3 DNA: TGCGCCAGCAGCTTGGCCAATCTCCCAGCCTCGAACACCGGGGAGCTGTTTTTT

V gene: TRBV5-1
clone size: few
D gene: -
J gene: TRBJ2-5
CDR3 protein: CASSFNSQETQYF
CDR3 DNA: TGCGCCAGCAGCTTTAACAGCCAAGAGACCCAGTACTTC

V gene: TRBV6-1
clone size: medium-sized
D gene: -
J gene: TRBJ2-2
CDR3 protein: CASYPGPRNTGELFF
CDR3 DNA: TGTGCCAGTTATCCGGGACCACGGAACACCGGGGAGCTGTTTTTT

V gene: TRBV5-1
clone size: few
D gene: TRBD1
J gene: TRBJ2-7
CDR3 protein: CASSFETGPYEQYF
CDR3 DNA: TGCGCCAGCAGCTTCGAGACAGGGCCCTACGAGCAGTACTTC

V gene: TRBV24-1
clone size: few
D gene: TRBD1
J gene: TRBJ2-7
CDR3 protein: CATSDGLDRGDEQYF
CDR3 DNA: TGTGCCACCAGTGATGGACTTGACAGGGGCGACGAGCAGTACTTC